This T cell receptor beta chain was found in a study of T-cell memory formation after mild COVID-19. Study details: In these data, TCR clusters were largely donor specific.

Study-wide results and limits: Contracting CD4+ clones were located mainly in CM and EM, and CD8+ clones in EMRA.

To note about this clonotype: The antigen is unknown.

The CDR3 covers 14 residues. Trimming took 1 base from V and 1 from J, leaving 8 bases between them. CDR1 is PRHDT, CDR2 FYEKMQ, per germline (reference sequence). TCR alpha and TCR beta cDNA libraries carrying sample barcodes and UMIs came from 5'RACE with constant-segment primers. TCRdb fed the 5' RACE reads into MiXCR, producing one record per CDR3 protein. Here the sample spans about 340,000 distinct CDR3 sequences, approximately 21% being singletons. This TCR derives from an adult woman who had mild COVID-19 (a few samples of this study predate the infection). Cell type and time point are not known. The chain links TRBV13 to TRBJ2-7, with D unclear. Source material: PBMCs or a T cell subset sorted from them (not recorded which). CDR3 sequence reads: CASSLDGMSYEQYF. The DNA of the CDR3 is TGTGCCAGCAGCTTAGATGGTATGTCCTACGAGCAGTACTTC.